This T cell receptor beta chain was obtained from a study of blood T cell repertoires in COVID-19. At the level of the study: Nucleic acid was either cDNA or gDNA, and it came from T cells, B-cell-depleted T cells, or PBMCs.

Per the study methods: For nucleated cells, counts were estimated from reference gene primer amplification. Profiling relied on immunoSEQ multiplex PCR, and the TCRdb table lists in-frame clones only, not all of them. V, J and clone size were drawn from that table, and D and trimming were deduced from the DNA. The table records some 160,000 clones, more than 75% of them present only once. CDR1 and CDR2 from the germline V gene are LGHDT and YNNKEL (reference sequence). The CDR3 has 15 residues. Between the trimmed V and J ends, which lost 0 bases and 3 bases, there was a span of 12 bases. The sample comprised peripheral blood. The TCR originated in a woman older than 75 with COVID-19, enrolled during active disease. This rearrangement joins TRBV3-1 (or the pseudogene TRBV3-2) to TRBJ2-7, with D hard to call. The CDR3 DNA reads as TGTGCCAGCAGCCAAGATCCCCATGGCGGCTACGAGCAGTACTTC. It encodes CASSQDPHGGYEQYF.